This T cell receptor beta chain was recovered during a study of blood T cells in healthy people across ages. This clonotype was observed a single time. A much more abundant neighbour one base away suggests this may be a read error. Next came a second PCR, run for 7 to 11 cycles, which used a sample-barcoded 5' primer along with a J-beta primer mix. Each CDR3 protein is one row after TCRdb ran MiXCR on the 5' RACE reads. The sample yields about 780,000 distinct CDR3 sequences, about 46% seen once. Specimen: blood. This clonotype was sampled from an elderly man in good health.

CDR3 sequence reads: CASSNRDIYTDMQYF. The CDR3 nucleotides are TGTGCCAGCAGTAACCGGGACATCTACACAGATATGCAGTATTTT. This chain joins TRBV2 and TRBJ2-3, with D possibly being TRBD1 (6 bases). This CDR3 region has 15 residues. From germline, CDR1 is SNHLY and CDR2 FYNNEI.